One and the same sample provided the 28 T cell receptor beta chains below, sequenced in a study of beta chain features in type 1 diabetes. Expressed TCRB transcripts were sequenced after all isolated RNA was converted to cDNA. Assay: immunoSEQ multiplex PCR; the TCRdb copy retains only in-frame clones and omits some. There are 300,000 or so clones in the sample; roughly 8% occur only once, and roughly 0.44% lies in the top ten. The material sequenced was central memory CD4+ T cells from blood. These receptors came from a woman in her late teens or twenties in good health.

The V and J genes are TRBV4-2 and TRBJ2-5; a weak D match, TRBD2 (6 bases). Germline V gene data show CDR1 as LGHNA and CDR2 as YNFKEQ. The CDR3 loop spans 16 amino acids. V dropped 4 bases and J dropped 4 bases, with 19 bases sitting between them. CDR3 DNA sequence: TGTGCCAGCAGCCGCTCGGGCGGGACGACAAGAGAGACCCAGTACTTC. It translates to CASSRSGGTTRETQYF.

A few counts support this clone. The chain links TRBV2 to TRBJ2-1; a possible D gene is TRBD2 (5 bases). The V end lost 2 bases, the J end lost 15 bases, and 11 bases lay between the germline ends. Looked up from germline, CDR1 is SNHLY and CDR2 is FYNNEI. The CDR3 has 11 amino acids. The CDR3 reads CASSESRRWFF. The CDR3 region has the DNA TGTGCCAGCAGTGAATCTAGGAGGTGGTTCTTC.

J is TRBJ2-7 and V is TRBV25-1; TRBD2 matches at 9 bases. The CDR3 is made up of 15 amino acids. Germline V gene data show CDR1 as MGHDK and CDR2 as SYGVNS. V lost 3 bases, J lost 4 bases, and 7 bases stayed unmatched. The CDR3 DNA sequence: TGTGCCAGCAGTGATCCGACTAGCGGAAGATACGAGCAGTACTTC. This translates into CASSDPTSGRYEQYF.

In this sample, this clone turned up a few times. The rearrangement joins TRBV29-1 to TRBJ1-1; perhaps TRBD1 as D (5 bases). The CDR3 length is 12 residues. Germline V gene lookup returns CDR1 SQVTM and CDR2 ANQGSEA. In nucleotides, the CDR3 is TGCACCGACGGGGGGGTGAACACTGAAGCTTTCTTT. It translates to CTDGGVNTEAFF.

This clone was seen many times. The chain carries TRBV9 and TRBJ2-3; 7 bases are shared with TRBD1. Trimming took 2 bases from V and 2 from J; bases not matched to a gene: 2. Germline V gene lookup returns CDR1 SGDLS and CDR2 YYNGEE. The CDR3 runs to 14 residues. The CDR3, as DNA: TGTGCCAGCAGCGTGACAGGGAACACAGATACGCAGTATTTT. This gives the protein CASSVTGNTDTQYF.

This clone has just a few counts. The chain is built from TRBV18 and TRBJ2-7; the D gene is possibly TRBD2 (5 bases). From germline, CDR1 is KGHSH and CDR2 LQKENI. CDR3 length equals 14 residues. Trimming stripped 2 bases from V and 6 bases from J, with 14 bases between. CDR3 in amino acids: CASSPEERESEQYF. Written as DNA, the CDR3 is TGTGCCAGCTCACCAGAGGAACGGGAAAGCGAGCAGTACTTC.

This clone was seen a few times. V gene TRBV7-2 combines with J gene TRBJ1-5; D remains unclear. With 5 bases removed from V and 3 bases from J, the gap between germline ends came to 14 bases. This CDR3 spans 15 amino acids. Per the germline V gene, CDR1 is SGHTA and CDR2 is FQGNSA. CDR3 sequence: CASSDSGRFNQPQHF. The CDR3 nucleotides read TGTGCCAGCAGCGATAGTGGACGGTTCAATCAGCCCCAGCATTTT.

This clone appeared a few times. The V gene is TRBV11-2, the J gene TRBJ2-1; 12 bases line up with TRBD2. Looked up from germline, CDR1 is SGHAT and CDR2 is FQNNGV. With 5 bases clipped from V and 2 bases from J, the junction kept 4 bases outside the gene matches. The CDR3 has 16 amino acids. CDR3 sequence (DNA): TGTGCCAGCAGCAAACTAGCGGGAGGCGCCTACAATGAGCAGTTCTTC. It is translated as CASSKLAGGAYNEQFF. Supplemented by reference TRBV11-2 and TRBJ2-1, the full variable domain reads EAGVAQSPRYKIIEKRQSVAFWCNPISGHATLYWYQQILGQGPKLLIQFQNNGVVDDSQLPKDRFSAERLKGVDSTLKIQPAKLEDSAVYLCASSKLAGGAYNEQFFGPGTRLTVL.

The chain joins TRBV2 to TRBJ1-2, with a possible D match to TRBD1 (6 bases). Germline CDR1 reads SNHLY; CDR2 reads FYNNEI. Trimming removed 6 bases at V and 8 bases at J, with 13 bases between. The CDR3 extends over 12 amino acids. The CDR3: CASREGGVGYTF. The CDR3 bases are TGTGCCAGCAGGGAGGGGGGCGTCGGCTACACCTTC. The full variable domain, completed using reference TRBV2 and TRBJ1-2, is EPEVTQTPSHQVTQMGQEVILRCVPISNHLYFYWYRQILGQKVEFLVSFYNNEISEKSEIFDDQFSVERPDGSNFTLKIRSTKLEDSAMYFCASREGGVGYTFGSGTRLTVV.

This clone was seen more than once but under ten times. This sequence joins TRBV7-2 and TRBJ2-7; D is ambiguous. The CDR3 consists of 13 residues. The V gene lost 5 bases and the J gene lost 1 base, with 9 bases spanning the gap. The germline V gene encodes CDR1 SGHTA and CDR2 FQGNSA. DNA for the CDR3: TGTGCCAGCAGCCCGACCGCATCCTACGAGCAGTACTTC. Its translation: CASSPTASYEQYF.

The rearrangement joins TRBV29-1 to TRBJ2-5; TRBD1 aligns across 12 bases. CDR1 and CDR2 (germline): SQVTM, ANQGSEA. The CDR3 contains 18 residues. Trimming took 1 base from V and 5 from J; bases not matched to a gene: 14. The CDR3 spells CSVEAGTGGGTRDETQYF. CDR3 DNA: TGCAGCGTTGAAGCCGGGACAGGGGGCGGTACCCGAGATGAGACCCAGTACTTC.

V gene TRBV10-3 combines with J gene TRBJ2-1; 11 positions agree with TRBD2. The CDR3 contains 15 residues. The junction had 5 bases not matched to a gene; V was cut back by 2 bases and J by 8 bases. The germline V gene has CDR1 ENHRY and CDR2 SYGVKD. Written as DNA, the CDR3 is TGTGCCATCAGTGAGGCCACTAGCGGGAGAGATGAGCAGTTCTTC. It translates to CAISEATSGRDEQFF.

The chain links TRBV20-1 to TRBJ2-1; D uncertain. CDR3 length equals 11 residues. Between the trimmed V and J ends, which lost 6 bases and 10 bases, there was a span of 13 bases. Germline V CDR1 and CDR2: DFQATT, SNEGSKA (reference sequence). CDR3 DNA: TGCAGTGCATTCCAATCGCAAGAGCAGTTCTTC. It translates to CSAFQSQEQFF.

This clone has at least ten counts. This CDR3 reads CASRRGTSEGGSYEQFF. In nucleotides, the CDR3 is TGTGCCAGTCGGCGAGGGACTAGTGAAGGAGGATCGTATGAGCAGTTCTTC. The V gene is TRBV19, the J gene TRBJ2-1, with 8 bases aligning to TRBD2. V gave up 8 bases and J gave up 8 bases; unmatched junction bases: 20. The CDR3 spans 17 residues. Germline V lookup: CDR1 LNHDA, CDR2 SQIVND (reference sequence).

This clone has just a few counts. V and J are TRBV6-1 and TRBJ2-7; TRBD2 agrees at 12 bases. Losses at the gene ends were 4 bases for V and 1 base for J; bases not matched to a gene: 8. The germline V gene encodes CDR1 MNHNS and CDR2 SASEGT. CDR3 size: 17 residues. This CDR3 is CASSGGLAGLPSYEQYF. The CDR3 nucleotides are TGTGCCAGCAGTGGCGGACTAGCGGGGTTGCCATCCTACGAGCAGTACTTC.

The CDR3 loop is CASSPRLAAGTDTQYF. The CDR3 bases are TGTGCCAGCAGCCCGCGACTAGCCGCCGGCACAGATACGCAGTATTTT. This sequence joins TRBV9 and TRBJ2-3; TRBD2 matches 7 bases. The CDR3 extends over 16 amino acids. Per germline, CDR1 SGDLS and CDR2 YYNGEE. Trimming took 4 bases from V and 1 from J; bases not matched to a gene: 9.

This chain links TRBV4-1 with TRBJ2-7; D not certain. The CDR3 is 14 residues long. Germline assignment: CDR1 MGHRA and CDR2 YSYEKL. V was shortened by 1 base and J by 2 bases, with 9 bases between the two germline ends. The CDR3 protein is CASSQGVGTYEQYF. The CDR3 region has the DNA TGCGCCAGCAGCCAAGGGGTAGGCACCTACGAGCAGTACTTC.

This clone was seen only a few times. This chain joins TRBV28 and TRBJ1-2; weak D call: TRBD1 (5 bases). The CDR3 length is 14 residues. Trimming cost V 6 bases and J 4 bases, with 15 bases left between them. Germline V gives CDR1 MDHEN, CDR2 SYDVKM. Here the CDR3 DNA reads TGTGCCAGCAGCCCATCAGGGAGGGGCTATGGCTACACCTTC. Protein product: CASSPSGRGYGYTF.

This sequence joins TRBV20-1 and TRBJ2-4; a possible D gene is TRBD2 (6 bases). This CDR3 contains 11 residues. Germline CDR1 and CDR2: DFQATT and SNEGSKA (reference sequence). Trimming took 7 bases from V and 8 from J, leaving 12 bases between them. The CDR3 DNA reads TGCAGTGGTCGGGAGAACGACATTCAGTACTTC. Translation gives CSGRENDIQYF.

In its sample, this clone was seen a few times. The chain links TRBV4-3 to TRBJ2-5, with a possible D match to TRBD1 (5 bases). Trimming removed 0 bases at V and 5 bases at J, with 10 bases between. Germline CDR1 LGHNA, CDR2 YSLEER. This CDR3 contains 14 residues. This chain's CDR3 is CASSQELGVETQYF. In DNA form, the CDR3 reads TGCGCCAGCAGCCAAGAGTTAGGGGTGGAGACCCAGTACTTC.

The sample holds a few counts of this clone. This sequence joins TRBV28 and TRBJ1-2; the D gene is possibly TRBD1 (6 bases). This CDR3 region has 15 residues. Trimming took off 3 bases at V and 0 bases at J, with 11 bases between the two ends. Germline lookup yields CDR1 MDHEN and CDR2 SYDVKM. CDR3 DNA: TGTGCCAGCAGTTTTGGGACAACTGCTAACTATGGCTACACCTTC. Residues: CASSFGTTANYGYTF.

This clone was found a few times. The sample carries other DNA sequences with the same CDR3. The chain carries TRBV5-1 and TRBJ2-2, with 7 bases lining up with TRBD1. The V and J ends lost 4 bases and 6 bases, in that order; junction bases with no gene match: 3. This CDR3 is built from 13 residues. CDR1 SGHRS and CDR2 YFSETQ come from the germline V gene. The CDR3 nucleotides read TGCGCCAGCAGCGTACAGGGGTCCGGGGAGCTGTTTTTT. Amino acid sequence: CASSVQGSGELFF.

There are a few counts of this clone. This chain joins TRBV28 and TRBJ2-3, with D uncertain. There are 14 residues in the CDR3. Germline CDR1 and CDR2: MDHEN and SYDVKM. The germline V and J ends were trimmed by 3 bases and 1 base, with 8 bases remaining between them. CDR3 region: CASSFAQRTDTQYF. CDR3 nucleotide sequence: TGTGCCAGCAGTTTTGCCCAGCGCACAGATACGCAGTATTTT. Using reference TRBV28 and TRBJ2-3 for the parts outside the CDR3, the full variable domain is DVKVTQSSRYLVKRTGEKVFLECVQDMDHENMFWYRQDPGLGLRLIYFSYDVKMKEKGDIPEGYSVSREKKERFSLILESASTNQTSMYLCASSFAQRTDTQYFGPGTRLTVL.

V usage is TRBV10-3 and J usage is TRBJ1-2; a possible D gene is TRBD1 (6 bases). Trimming left V 8 bases short and J 7 bases short, with 14 bases between. Germline lookup yields CDR1 ENHRY and CDR2 SYGVKD. This CDR3 has 12 residues. CDR3 bases: TGTGCCATCCGGGGGGGCCGCGGTGGCTACACCTTC. It specifies CAIRGGRGGYTF.

This clone was counted between two and nine times. This same CDR3 is encoded by further DNA sequences in the sample. The CDR3 nucleotides read TGTGCCAGCAGTGGACTAGCGGGAGGAACCGGGGAGCTGTTTTTT. Translating it yields CASSGLAGGTGELFF. The V and J genes are TRBV25-1 and TRBJ2-2, with 13 bases lining up with TRBD2. CDR3 length: 15 amino acids. J gave up 5 bases and V 4 bases, and 1 base lay outside the gene matches. Germline assignment: CDR1 MGHDK and CDR2 SYGVNS.

This clone was observed a handful of times. The genes are TRBV5-4 and TRBJ1-2, with a possible D match to TRBD1 (5 bases). V was cut by 2 bases and J by 7 bases, with 18 bases left in between. CDR1 and CDR2 (germline): SGHNT, YYREEE (reference sequence). This CDR3 contains 15 residues. In nucleotides, the CDR3 is TGTGCCAGCAGCTTTCCTGAGGGGAAGCTGGTTGGCTACACCTTC. This translates into CASSFPEGKLVGYTF. The whole variable domain, filled in from reference TRBV5-4 and TRBJ1-2, reads ETGVTQSPTHLIKTRGQQVTLRCSSQSGHNTVSWYQQALGQGPQFIFQYYREEENGRGNFPPRFSGLQFPNYSSELNVNALELDDSALYLCASSFPEGKLVGYTFGSGTRLTVV.

There are many counts of this clone. The chain is built from TRBV4-3 and TRBJ2-7, with TRBD2 matching over 7 bases. V shed 0 bases, J shed 3 bases, and the junction held 11 bases outside the gene matches. The CDR3 contains 17 residues. The germline gives CDR1 LGHNA, CDR2 YSLEER. CDR3 region: CASSQDGFRGSFYEQYF. For the CDR3, the DNA is TGCGCCAGCAGCCAAGATGGGTTTCGCGGGAGCTTCTACGAGCAGTACTTC.

This clone was observed at least ten times. This chain uses TRBV4-1 with TRBJ2-3; 10 bases fit TRBD2. V lost 0 bases, J lost 2 bases, and 8 bases stayed unmatched. Germline CDR1 and CDR2: MGHRA and YSYEKL. CDR3 length: 18 residues. The CDR3: CASSQEGTSGINTDTQYF. The CDR3 nucleotides are TGCGCCAGCAGCCAAGAAGGCACTAGCGGGATCAACACAGATACGCAGTATTTT.